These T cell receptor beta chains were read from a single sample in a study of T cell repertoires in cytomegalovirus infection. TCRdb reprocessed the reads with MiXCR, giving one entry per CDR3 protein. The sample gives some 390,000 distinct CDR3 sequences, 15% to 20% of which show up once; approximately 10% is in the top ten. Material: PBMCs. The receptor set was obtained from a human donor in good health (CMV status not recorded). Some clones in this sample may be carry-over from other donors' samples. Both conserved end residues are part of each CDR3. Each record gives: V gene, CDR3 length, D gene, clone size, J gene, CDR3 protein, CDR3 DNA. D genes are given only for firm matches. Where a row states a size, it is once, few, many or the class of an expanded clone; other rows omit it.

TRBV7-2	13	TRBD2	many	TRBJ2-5	CASSYREAETQYF	TGTGCCAGCAGCTACCGGGAGGCAGAGACCCAGTACTTC
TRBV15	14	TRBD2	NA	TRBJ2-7	CATSRDGGEDEQYF	TGTGCCACCAGCAGAGATGGGGGGGAGGACGAGCAGTACTTC
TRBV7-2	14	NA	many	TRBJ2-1	CASSFSDRDNEQFF	TGTGCCAGCAGCTTTTCGGACAGAGACAATGAGCAGTTCTTC
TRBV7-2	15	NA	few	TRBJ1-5	CASSLRGQLNQPQHF	TGTGCCAGCAGCTTACGTGGACAGCTTAATCAGCCCCAGCATTTT
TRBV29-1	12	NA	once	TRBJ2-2	CSVQVNTGELFF	TGCAGCGTACAGGTTAACACCGGGGAGCTGTTTTTT
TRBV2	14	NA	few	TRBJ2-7	CASLLGALNDEQYF	TGTGCCAGCCTATTAGGGGCCTTAAACGACGAGCAGTACTTC
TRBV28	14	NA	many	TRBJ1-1	CASSEGGANTEAFF	TGTGCCAGCAGCGAGGGTGGAGCGAACACTGAAGCTTTCTTT
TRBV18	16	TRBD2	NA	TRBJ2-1	CASSHGAGISYNEQFF	TGTGCCAGCTCCCACGGAGCGGGGATCTCCTACAATGAGCAGTTCTTC
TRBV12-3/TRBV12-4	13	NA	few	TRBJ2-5	CASTEAAGETQYF	TGTGCCAGCACCGAGGCGGCTGGGGAGACCCAGTACTTC
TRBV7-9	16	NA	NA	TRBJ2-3	CASSLPPGAGTDTQYF	TGTGCCAGCAGCTTACCCCCGGGAGCTGGCACAGATACGCAGTATTTT
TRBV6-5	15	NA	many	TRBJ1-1	CASSYSGLPGTEAFF	TGTGCCAGCAGTTACTCGGGACTCCCGGGGACTGAAGCTTTCTTT
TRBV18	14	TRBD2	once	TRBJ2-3	CASSPGTGGDTQYF	TGTGCCAGCTCACCCGGGACGGGAGGAGATACGCAGTATTTT
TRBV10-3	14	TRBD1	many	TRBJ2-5	CAIKGASLQETQYF	TGTGCCATCAAGGGGGCTAGTCTCCAAGAGACCCAGTACTTC
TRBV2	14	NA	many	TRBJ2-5	CASSSRQFPETQYF	TGTGCCAGCAGTTCACGCCAGTTCCCAGAGACCCAGTACTTC
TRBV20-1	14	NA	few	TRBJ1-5	CSARAADLSQPQHF	TGCAGTGCTAGGGCCGCCGACCTGAGTCAGCCCCAGCATTTT
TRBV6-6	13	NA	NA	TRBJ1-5	CASSAVTWEPQHF	TGTGCCAGCAGTGCCGTGACCTGGGAGCCCCAGCATTTT
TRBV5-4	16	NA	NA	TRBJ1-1	CASSLDRGHVDTEAFF	TGTGCCAGCAGCTTGGATCGGGGGCACGTTGACACTGAAGCTTTCTTT
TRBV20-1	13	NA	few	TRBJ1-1	CSARPFWETEAFF	TGCAGTGCTAGACCCTTTTGGGAAACTGAAGCTTTCTTT
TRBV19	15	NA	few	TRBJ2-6	CASTIGGSGANVLTF	TGTGCCAGTACCATCGGCGGGTCTGGGGCCAACGTCCTGACTTTC
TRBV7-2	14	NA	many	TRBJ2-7	CASSLAGYTYEQYF	TGTGCCAGCAGCTTAGCGGGCTACACCTACGAGCAGTACTTC
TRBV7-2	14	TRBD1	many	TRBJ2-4	CASSLRQGQNIQYF	TGTGCCAGCAGCTTGAGACAGGGGCAAAACATTCAGTACTTC
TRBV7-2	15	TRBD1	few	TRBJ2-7	CASSLVGQGPYEQYF	TGTGCCAGCAGCTTAGTGGGACAGGGACCGTACGAGCAGTACTTC
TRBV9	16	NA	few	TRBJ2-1	CASSVSRWGRVNEQFF	TGTGCCAGCAGCGTCTCCCGGTGGGGGCGGGTGAATGAGCAGTTCTTC
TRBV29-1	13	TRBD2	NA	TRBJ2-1	CSALAVSYNEQFF	TGCAGCGCCCTAGCGGTTTCCTACAATGAGCAGTTCTTC
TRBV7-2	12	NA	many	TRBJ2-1	CASSRGRVEQFF	TGTGCCAGCAGCCGAGGAAGGGTTGAGCAGTTCTTC
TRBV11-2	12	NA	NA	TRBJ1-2	CASSQGFDGYTF	TGTGCCAGCAGCCAGGGTTTTGACGGCTACACCTTC
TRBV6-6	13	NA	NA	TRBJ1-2	CASNRQSLGGYTF	TGTGCCAGCAATCGACAGTCTCTGGGTGGCTACACCTTC
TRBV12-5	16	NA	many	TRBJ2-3	CASGLVHARRTDTQYF	TGTGCTAGTGGTTTGGTACACGCCAGACGCACAGATACGCAGTATTTT
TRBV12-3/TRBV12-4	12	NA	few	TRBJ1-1	CASSSGFGEAFF	TGTGCCAGCAGTTCAGGGTTTGGGGAAGCTTTCTTT
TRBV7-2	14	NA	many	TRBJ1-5	CASSFQGSIRAQHF	TGTGCCAGCAGCTTCCAGGGATCAATCAGGGCCCAGCATTTT
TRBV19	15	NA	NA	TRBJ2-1	CASSVADSSYNEQFF	TGTGCCAGTAGTGTAGCGGATAGCTCCTACAATGAGCAGTTCTTC
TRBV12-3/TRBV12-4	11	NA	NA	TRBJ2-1	CASRLGVEQFF	TGTGCCAGCAGACTAGGAGTTGAGCAGTTCTTC
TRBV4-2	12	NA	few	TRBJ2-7	CASSPRSGVTYF	TGTGCCAGCAGCCCTCGTAGCGGCGTGACGTACTTC
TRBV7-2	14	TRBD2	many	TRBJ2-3	CASSFTSGGGTQYF	TGTGCCAGCAGCTTTACTAGCGGGGGGGGTACGCAGTATTTT
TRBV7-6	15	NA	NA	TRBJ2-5	CASSLQGQAGETQYF	TGTGCCAGCAGCTTACAAGGGCAGGCGGGGGAGACCCAGTACTTC
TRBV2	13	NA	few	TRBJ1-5	CASSGDRGLPQHF	TGTGCCAGCAGTGGGGACCGAGGATTGCCCCAGCATTTT
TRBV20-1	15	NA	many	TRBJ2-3	CSARDFRESTDTQYF	TGCAGTGCTAGAGATTTCAGAGAAAGCACAGATACGCAGTATTTT
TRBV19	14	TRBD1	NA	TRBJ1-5	CASRAGGGNQPQHF	TGTGCCAGTAGGGCAGGGGGTGGCAATCAGCCCCAGCATTTT
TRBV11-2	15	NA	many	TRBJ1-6	CASSLSRTYNSPLHF	TGTGCCAGCAGCTTAAGCAGAACCTATAATTCACCCCTCCACTTT
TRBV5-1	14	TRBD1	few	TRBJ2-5	CASSADRARSTQYF	TGCGCCAGCAGCGCCGACAGGGCTCGAAGCACCCAGTACTTC
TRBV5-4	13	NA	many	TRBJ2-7	CASSMDNSYEQYF	TGTGCCAGCAGCATGGACAACTCCTACGAGCAGTACTTC
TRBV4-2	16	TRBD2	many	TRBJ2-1	CASGRLAGGRDNEQFF	TGTGCCAGCGGACGACTAGCGGGGGGGCGGGACAATGAGCAGTTCTTC
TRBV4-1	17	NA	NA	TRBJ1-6	CASSQDPKPRDNSPLHF	TGCGCCAGCAGCCAAGATCCAAAGCCGCGGGATAATTCACCCCTCCACTTT
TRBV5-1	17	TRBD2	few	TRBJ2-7	CASSLVSSGGVSYEQYF	TGCGCCAGCAGCTTGGTTTCTAGCGGGGGGGTTTCCTACGAGCAGTACTTC
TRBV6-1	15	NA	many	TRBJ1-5	CASSLGPLSNQPQHF	TGTGCCAGCAGTCTCGGACCCTTGAGCAATCAGCCCCAGCATTTT
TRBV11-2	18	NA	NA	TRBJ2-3	CASSSARRGAASPDTQYF	TGTGCCAGCAGCTCAGCCCGACGGGGGGCCGCTAGTCCAGATACGCAGTATTTT
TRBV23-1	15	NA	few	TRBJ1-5	CASTAGQGTGQPQHF	TGCGCCAGCACGGCGGGTCAGGGGACGGGTCAGCCCCAGCATTTT
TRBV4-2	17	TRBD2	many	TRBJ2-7	CASSQGGLAGVTYEQYF	TGTGCCAGCAGCCAAGGAGGACTAGCGGGGGTAACCTACGAGCAGTACTTC
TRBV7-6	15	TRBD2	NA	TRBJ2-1	CASSQTSGVYNEQFF	TGTGCCAGCAGCCAGACTAGCGGGGTTTACAATGAGCAGTTCTTC
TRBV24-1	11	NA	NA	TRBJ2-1	CATSDLREQFF	TGTGCCACCAGTGATTTACGTGAGCAGTTCTTC
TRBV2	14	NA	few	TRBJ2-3	CASSEVPGSDTQYF	TGTGCCAGCAGTGAAGTGCCGGGGAGCGATACGCAGTATTTT
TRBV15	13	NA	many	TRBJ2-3	CATQLKTTDTQYF	TGTGCCACCCAACTAAAAACCACAGATACGCAGTATTTT
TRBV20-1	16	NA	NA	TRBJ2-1	CSASPPVEGHYNEQFF	TGCAGTGCTAGTCCCCCGGTGGAGGGACACTACAATGAGCAGTTCTTC
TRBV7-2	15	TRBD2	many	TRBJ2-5	CASSLVWWGGETQYF	TGTGCCAGCAGCTTAGTGTGGTGGGGGGGAGAGACCCAGTACTTC